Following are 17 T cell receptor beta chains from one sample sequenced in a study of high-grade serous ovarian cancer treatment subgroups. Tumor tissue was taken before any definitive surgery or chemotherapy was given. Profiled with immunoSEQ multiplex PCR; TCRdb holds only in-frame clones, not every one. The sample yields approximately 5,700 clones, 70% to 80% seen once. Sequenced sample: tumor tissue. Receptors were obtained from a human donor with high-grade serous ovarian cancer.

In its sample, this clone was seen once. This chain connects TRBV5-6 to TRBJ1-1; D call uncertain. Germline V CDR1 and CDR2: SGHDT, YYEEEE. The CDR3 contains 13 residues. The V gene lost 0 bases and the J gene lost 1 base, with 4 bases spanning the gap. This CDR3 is CASSLDTNTEAFF. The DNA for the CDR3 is TGTGCCAGCAGCTTGGACACGAACACTGAAGCTTTCTTT.

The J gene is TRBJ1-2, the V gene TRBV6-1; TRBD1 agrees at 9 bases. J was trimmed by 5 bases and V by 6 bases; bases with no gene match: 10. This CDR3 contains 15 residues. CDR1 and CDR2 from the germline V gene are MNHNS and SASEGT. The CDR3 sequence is CASREGQGELYGYTF. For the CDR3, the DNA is TGTGCCAGCAGGGAGGGACAGGGCGAATTGTATGGCTACACCTTC.

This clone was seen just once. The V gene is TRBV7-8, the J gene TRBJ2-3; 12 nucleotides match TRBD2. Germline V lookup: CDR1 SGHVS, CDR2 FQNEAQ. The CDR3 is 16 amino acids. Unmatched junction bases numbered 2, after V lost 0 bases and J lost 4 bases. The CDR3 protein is CASSLALAGGPDTQYF. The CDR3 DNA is TGTGCCAGCAGCTTAGCGCTAGCGGGGGGGCCAGATACGCAGTATTTT. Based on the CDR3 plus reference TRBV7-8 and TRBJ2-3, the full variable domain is GAGVSQSPRYKVAKRGQDVALRCDPISGHVSLFWYQQALGQGPEFLTYFQNEAQLDKSGLPSDRFFAERPEGSVSTLKIQRTQQEDSAVYLCASSLALAGGPDTQYFGPGTRLTVL.

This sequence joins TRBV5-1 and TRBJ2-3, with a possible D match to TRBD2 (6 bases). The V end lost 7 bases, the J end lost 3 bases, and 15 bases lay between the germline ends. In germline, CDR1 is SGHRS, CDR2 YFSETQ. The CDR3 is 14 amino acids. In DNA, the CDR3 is TGCGCCAGCCGCCAGGGCGGGGAAACAGATACGCAGTATTTT. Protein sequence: CASRQGGETDTQYF.

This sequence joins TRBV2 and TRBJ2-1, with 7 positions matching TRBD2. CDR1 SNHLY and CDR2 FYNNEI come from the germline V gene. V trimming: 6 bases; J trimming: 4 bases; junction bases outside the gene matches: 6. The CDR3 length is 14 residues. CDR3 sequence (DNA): TGTGCCAGCAGGGGAGCGGGAACGTACAATGAGCAGTTCTTC. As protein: CASRGAGTYNEQFF.

CDR3 in DNA: TGTGCCAGCAGCTTAGGAATTCCTAATGAAAAACTGTTTTTT. Protein: CASSLGIPNEKLFF. This chain joins TRBV7-9 and TRBJ1-4; no clear D. V lost 1 base and J 3 bases, leaving 6 bases between the germline ends. CDR3 length equals 14 residues. Looked up from germline, CDR1 is SEHNR and CDR2 is FQNEAQ (reference sequence).

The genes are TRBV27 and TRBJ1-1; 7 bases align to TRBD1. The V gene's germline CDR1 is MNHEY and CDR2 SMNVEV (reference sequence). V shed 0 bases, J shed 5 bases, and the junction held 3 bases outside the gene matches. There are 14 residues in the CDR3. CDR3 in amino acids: CASSLSTGYTEAFF. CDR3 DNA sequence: TGTGCCAGCAGTTTATCGACAGGGTATACTGAAGCTTTCTTT.

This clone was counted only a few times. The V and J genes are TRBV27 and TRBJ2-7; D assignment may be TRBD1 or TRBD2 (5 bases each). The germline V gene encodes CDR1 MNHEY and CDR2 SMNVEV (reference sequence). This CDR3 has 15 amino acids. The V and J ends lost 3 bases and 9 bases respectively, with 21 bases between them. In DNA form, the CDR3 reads TGTGCCAGCAGTTTTACCGGGACCGGATCTGGTCGGCAGTACTTC. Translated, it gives CASSFTGTGSGRQYF.

CDR3 DNA: TGTGCCAGCAGTTTTAACCGGGGAACTGAAGCTTTCTTT. Its protein product is CASSFNRGTEAFF. The rearrangement joins TRBV6-1 to TRBJ1-1; D unclear. Trimming removed 5 bases at V and 5 bases at J, with 12 bases between. CDR3 length: 13 residues. CDR1 is MNHNS, CDR2 SASEGT, per germline.

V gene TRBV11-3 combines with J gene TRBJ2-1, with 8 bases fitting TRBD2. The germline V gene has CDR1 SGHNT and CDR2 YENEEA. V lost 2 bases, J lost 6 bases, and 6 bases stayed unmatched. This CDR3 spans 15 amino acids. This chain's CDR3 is CASSLQGLGRNEQFF. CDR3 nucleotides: TGTGCCAGCAGCTTACAGGGACTAGGGCGCAATGAGCAGTTCTTC.

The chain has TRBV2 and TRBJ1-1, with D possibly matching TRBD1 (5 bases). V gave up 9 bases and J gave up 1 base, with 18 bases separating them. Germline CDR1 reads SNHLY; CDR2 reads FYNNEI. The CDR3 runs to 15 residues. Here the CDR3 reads CASPVGEPRNTEAFF. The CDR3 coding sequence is TGTGCCAGTCCGGTGGGGGAGCCCCGGAACACTGAAGCTTTCTTT.

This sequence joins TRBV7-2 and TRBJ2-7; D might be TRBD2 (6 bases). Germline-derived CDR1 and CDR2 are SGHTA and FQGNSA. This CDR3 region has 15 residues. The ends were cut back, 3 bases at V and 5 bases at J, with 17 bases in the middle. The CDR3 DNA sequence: TGTGCCAGCAGCTTTTCCCAATCGGGGAGGAACGAGCAGTACTTC. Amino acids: CASSFSQSGRNEQYF.

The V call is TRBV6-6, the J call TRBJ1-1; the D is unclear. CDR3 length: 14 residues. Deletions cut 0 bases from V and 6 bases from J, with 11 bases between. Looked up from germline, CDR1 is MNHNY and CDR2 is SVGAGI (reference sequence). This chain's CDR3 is CASSYSPRVAEAFF. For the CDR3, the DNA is TGTGCCAGCAGTTACTCGCCTAGGGTCGCTGAAGCTTTCTTT.

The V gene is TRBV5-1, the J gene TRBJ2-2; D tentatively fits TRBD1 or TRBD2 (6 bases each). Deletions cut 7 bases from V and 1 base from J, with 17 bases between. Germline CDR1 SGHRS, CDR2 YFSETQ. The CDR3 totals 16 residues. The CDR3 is CASASKGGLNTGELFF. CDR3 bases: TGCGCCAGCGCCTCAAAAGGGGGACTGAACACCGGGGAGCTGTTTTTT.

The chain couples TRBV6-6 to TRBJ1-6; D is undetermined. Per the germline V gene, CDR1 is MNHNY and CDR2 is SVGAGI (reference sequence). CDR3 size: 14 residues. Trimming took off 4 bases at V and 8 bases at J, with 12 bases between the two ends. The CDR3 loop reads CASSSILQDSPLHF. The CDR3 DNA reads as TGTGCCAGCAGTTCAATCCTCCAGGATTCACCCCTCCACTTT.

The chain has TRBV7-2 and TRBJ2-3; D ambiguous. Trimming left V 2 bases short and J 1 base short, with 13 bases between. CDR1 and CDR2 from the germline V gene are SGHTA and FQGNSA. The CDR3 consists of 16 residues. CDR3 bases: TGTGCCAGCAGCTTATCGGGCGTCGGTGGCACAGATACGCAGTATTTT. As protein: CASSLSGVGGTDTQYF. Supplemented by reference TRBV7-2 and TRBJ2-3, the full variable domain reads GAGVSQSPSNKVTEKGKDVELRCDPISGHTALYWYRQSLGQGLEFLIYFQGNSAPDKSGLPSDRFSAERTGGSVSTLTIQRTQQEDSAVYLCASSLSGVGGTDTQYFGPGTRLTVL.

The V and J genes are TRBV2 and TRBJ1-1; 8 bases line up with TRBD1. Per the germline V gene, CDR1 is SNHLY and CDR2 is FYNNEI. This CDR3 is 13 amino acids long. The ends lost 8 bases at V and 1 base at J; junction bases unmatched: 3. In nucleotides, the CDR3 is TGTGCCAGCTCCGGACAGGGGAACACTGAAGCTTTCTTT. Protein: CASSGQGNTEAFF.